These T cell receptor beta chains were read from a single sample in a study of T cells in Graves' hyperthyroidism and ophthalmopathy. TCRdb used MiXCR to reprocess the multiplex PCR reads, holding one entry per CDR3 protein. In the table there are over 45,000 distinct CDR3 sequences, roughly 49% of which are singletons. The sequencing sample was made of blood. These receptors were collected from a woman in her 30s with Graves' ophthalmopathy. Both conserved end residues are part of each CDR3. D genes are given only for firm matches. The size of a clone is reported for some rows only, either as once, few or many, or as a class for expanded clones.

cdr3_nt cdr3_aa j_call v_call clone_size d_call
TGTGCCAGTAGTAGCCAGGGGGCTGAGGACACGGAAGCTTTCTTT CASSSQGAEDTEAFF TRBJ1-1 TRBV19 few TRBD1
TGCAGTGCTAGAGAAGGGGGAGAGGACCTCCTCCACTTT CSAREGGEDLLHF TRBJ1-6 TRBV20-1 - -
TGTGCCAGCACCAGACCCGGGAACACTGAAGCTTTCTTT CASTRPGNTEAFF TRBJ1-1 TRBV28 - -
TGTGCCAGCAGCCAACAGACCTTTTCCGATACGCAGTATTTT CASSQQTFSDTQYF TRBJ2-3 TRBV4-2 many -
- CASSESLCAWSHSGNTIYF TRBJ1-3 TRBV10-2 - -
TGCGCCAGCAGCTTGGGGACAGGGTCCGAGGGCTACACCTTC CASSLGTGSEGYTF TRBJ1-2 TRBV5-1 many TRBD1
TGTGCCAGCAGCTGGGGGGGCGCTGGCACTGAAGCTTTCTTT CASSWGGAGTEAFF TRBJ1-1 TRBV27 - -
TGTGCCAGCTCCCCGGATAATCCCACAGATACGCAGTATTTT CASSPDNPTDTQYF TRBJ2-3 TRBV5-5 many -
TGCAGTGCTAGAGCCTCTCTACGTGGCGGGGAGCTGTTTTTT CSARASLRGGELFF TRBJ2-2 TRBV20-1 - -
TGTGCCTGGAATGGAGACAGTCTGAACACTGAAGCTTTCTTT CAWNGDSLNTEAFF TRBJ1-1 TRBV30 - -
TGTGCCAGCTCACCAGGGAGGGCGGGGCAGCCCCAGCATTTT CASSPGRAGQPQHF TRBJ1-5 TRBV18 - -
TGTGCCAGCAGCTCCCCCCAGGGGGCGCGGGAGACCCAGTACTTC CASSSPQGARETQYF TRBJ2-5 TRBV11-2 - TRBD1
TGTGCCAGCAGTGAAGCGCGCGGGAGGGACTACAATGAGCAGTTCTTC CASSEARGRDYNEQFF TRBJ2-1 TRBV2 many TRBD2
TGTGCCAGCGCAGGGGGCGGGCAACAAGAGACCCAGTACTTC CASAGGGQQETQYF TRBJ2-5 TRBV11-1 many TRBD1
TGTGCCAGCAGGGAGACCACCGGGACAGACGTCCTCGAGCAGTACTTC CASRETTGTDVLEQYF TRBJ2-7 TRBV2 many TRBD1
TGTGCCAGCAGCGTAGGGGGGAGTAAGACAGATACGCAGTATTTT CASSVGGSKTDTQYF TRBJ2-3 TRBV9 - -
TGTGACTGTCCTTTTCAGCCCCAGCATTTT CDCPFQPQHF TRBJ1-5 TRBV10-3 medium-sized -
TGTGCCAGCAGCTTAAGTGGGGGTAAAGAGCAGTACTTC CASSLSGGKEQYF TRBJ2-7 TRBV11-2 many -
TGTGCCAGCAGCCCGAGGGGACAGGGCACCACAGATACGCAGTATTTT CASSPRGQGTTDTQYF TRBJ2-3 TRBV9 many TRBD1
TGTGCCAGCAGCCAAGGGGGGAAGGGGCCCTACGAGCAGTACTTC CASSQGGKGPYEQYF TRBJ2-7 TRBV3-2 many -
TGTGCCAGCAGCTTGTACTCGGCAACTGAAGCTTTCTTT CASSLYSATEAFF TRBJ1-1 TRBV5-5 many -
TGTGCCAGCAGTTTACTGGGGGTTGGGGGTTTCGGCTACACCTTC CASSLLGVGGFGYTF TRBJ1-2 TRBV28 many -